One and the same sample provided the 10 T cell receptor beta chains below, sequenced in a study of neoadjuvant nivolumab and ipilimumab in lung cancer. Sequencing used immunoSEQ multiplex PCR; TCRdb keeps in-frame clones, though not all of them. Here the sample spans tens of thousands of clones, approximately 89% being singletons. The sample consisted of peripheral blood, taken before neoadjuvant nivolumab, alone or with ipilimumab. These receptors were taken from an adult with non-small cell lung cancer.

A few counts support this clone. The V gene is TRBV25-1, the J gene TRBJ2-7, with unresolved D. The germline V and J ends were trimmed by 4 bases and 0 bases, with 13 bases remaining between them. The CDR3 is 15 amino acids. Germline CDR1 is MGHDK and CDR2 is SYGVNS. The CDR3 nucleotides read TGTGCCAGCAGTGCATTAGGCCTGAGCTCCTACGAGCAGTACTTC. Translation: CASSALGLSSYEQYF.

V gene TRBV5-4 combines with J gene TRBJ2-3; D not certain. The CDR3 runs 13 residues. The V end lost 1 base, the J end lost 0 bases, and 3 bases lay between the germline ends. Germline assignment: CDR1 SGHNT and CDR2 YYREEE (reference sequence). In DNA, the CDR3 is TGTGCCAGCAGCTTGTATAGCACAGATACGCAGTATTTT. It yields the protein CASSLYSTDTQYF. Full variable domain (rest looked up from reference TRBV5-4 and TRBJ2-3): ETGVTQSPTHLIKTRGQQVTLRCSSQSGHNTVSWYQQALGQGPQFIFQYYREEENGRGNFPPRFSGLQFPNYSSELNVNALELDDSALYLCASSLYSTDTQYFGPGTRLTVL.

V and J are TRBV10-2 and TRBJ2-6; perhaps D is TRBD1 or TRBD2 (6 bases each). V lost 5 bases and J lost 4, with 15 bases in between. The germline CDR1 and CDR2 sequences are WSHSY and SAAADI. The CDR3 is 16 residues long. The CDR3 DNA is TGCGCCAGCAGTTCCCCGGGGGCAGTGGGGGCCAACGTCCTGACTTTC. This codes for CASSSPGAVGANVLTF.

The chain combines TRBV10-3 with TRBJ1-2; TRBD1 matches at 8 bases. With V trimmed by 6 bases and J by 3 bases, 6 bases remained unmatched. The CDR3 loop spans 14 amino acids. The germline CDR1 and CDR2 sequences are ENHRY and SYGVKD. CDR3: CAIRKMDRDYGYTF. DNA for the CDR3: TGTGCCATCAGAAAAATGGACAGGGACTATGGCTACACCTTC.

This rearrangement joins TRBV4-3 to TRBJ1-1; D is undetermined. Trimming stripped 2 bases from V and 0 bases from J, with 4 bases between. CDR1 and CDR2 (germline): LGHNA, YSLEER. This CDR3 is 13 amino acids long. DNA for the CDR3: TGCGCCAGCAGCCAAAGTTTGAACACTGAAGCTTTCTTT. It is translated as CASSQSLNTEAFF.

Only one count was recorded for this clone. V gene TRBV10-3 combines with J gene TRBJ1-2; 10 nucleotides match TRBD1. J lost 4 bases, V lost 4 bases, and 6 bases had no gene match. CDR1 and CDR2 from the germline V gene are ENHRY and SYGVKD. The CDR3 loop spans 15 amino acids. CDR3 protein: CAISGRQGASYGYTF. Here the CDR3 DNA reads TGTGCCATCAGTGGTAGACAGGGGGCGAGCTATGGCTACACCTTC.

This chain links TRBV27 with TRBJ2-7; D tentatively fits TRBD1 or TRBD2 (5 bases each). This CDR3 has 12 residues. The germline V gene has CDR1 MNHEY and CDR2 SMNVEV (reference sequence). The ends were cut back, 3 bases at V and 7 bases at J, with 10 bases in the middle. For the CDR3, the DNA is TGTGCCAGCAGTTTTCAGGGCGGGGAGCAGTACTTC. Encoded protein: CASSFQGGEQYF.

The V gene is TRBV11-3, the J gene TRBJ1-1; D is ambiguous. Deletions cut 5 bases from V and 0 bases from J, with 10 bases between. This CDR3 is 14 amino acids long. Germline CDR1 reads SGHNT; CDR2 reads YENEEA. The CDR3 DNA reads as TGTGCCAGCAGCCTTGACGGACTGAACACTGAAGCTTTCTTT. It encodes CASSLDGLNTEAFF.

The chain employs TRBV5-1 and TRBJ2-1, with 12 bases fitting TRBD2. Germline CDR1 SGHRS, CDR2 YFSETQ. The CDR3 has 14 residues. With 4 bases clipped from V and 11 bases from J, the junction kept 7 bases outside the gene matches. CDR3 nucleotide sequence: TGCGCCAGCAGCCAGGGACTAGCGGGCCGTCAGCAGTTCTTC. Encoded protein: CASSQGLAGRQQFF.

Note on this clone: A read error may produce the germline difference seen at one junction end. This CDR3 is CASNGTGGAYVFF. The CDR3 DNA reads TGTGCCAGCAACGGGACAGGGGGCGCCTACGTGTTCTTC. This sequence joins TRBV4-2 and TRBJ2-7, with TRBD1 matching over 12 bases. Germline V gene lookup returns CDR1 LGHNA and CDR2 YNFKEQ. There are 13 residues in the CDR3.